Following are 29 T cell receptor beta chains from one sample sequenced in a study of T cell changes during pregnancy in multiple sclerosis. TCRdb keeps only in-frame clones here, not all; method: immunoSEQ multiplex PCR. This sample yields 100,000 to 150,000 clones, of which roughly 92% are seen a single time; 6.2% belongs to the top ten. The sequences come from peripheral blood, collected before pregnancy. Receptors were obtained from a female donor with multiple sclerosis, enrolled in a pregnancy study.

V usage is TRBV25-1 and J usage is TRBJ2-7, with D perhaps TRBD1 (6 bases). CDR3 length: 14 amino acids. The germline V and J ends were trimmed by 1 base and 2 bases, with 9 bases remaining between them. Per germline, CDR1 MGHDK and CDR2 SYGVNS. The CDR3 sequence is CASSEFTGTYEQYF. For the CDR3, the DNA is TGTGCCAGCAGTGAATTTACAGGGACCTACGAGCAGTACTTC.

This chain connects TRBV5-1 to TRBJ2-7; 7 bases line up with TRBD1. Germline loops: CDR1 SGHRS, CDR2 YFSETQ. Trimming removed 3 bases from V and 3 bases from J; junction bases left unmatched: 3. This CDR3 contains 13 residues. CDR3 DNA: TGCGCCAGCAGCTATGGACAGGACTACGAGCAGTACTTC. Translation gives CASSYGQDYEQYF.

J is TRBJ1-1 and V is TRBV6-5; 11 nucleotides match TRBD1. The CDR3 runs 14 residues. CDR1 and CDR2 (germline): MNHEY, SVGAGI. The trim removed 6 bases at V and 6 bases at J, leaving 6 bases unmatched. The CDR3 region is CASRVGQGDAEAFF. CDR3 bases: TGTGCCAGCAGGGTGGGACAGGGGGACGCTGAAGCTTTCTTT.

This clone is a singleton in its sample. This chain connects TRBV6-1 to TRBJ1-1; a possible D gene is TRBD1 (6 bases). Between the trimmed V and J ends, which lost 6 bases and 2 bases, there was a span of 10 bases. Looked up from germline, CDR1 is MNHNS and CDR2 is SASEGT. The CDR3 consists of 13 residues. CDR3 bases: TGTGCCAGCAGGGGGGCGTTAAACACTGAAGCTTTCTTT. Protein: CASRGALNTEAFF.

The V gene is TRBV11-2, the J gene TRBJ2-2, with 8 bases lining up with TRBD2. CDR1 and CDR2 (germline): SGHAT, FQNNGV. This CDR3 has 16 amino acids. J was trimmed by 5 bases and V by 5 bases; bases with no gene match: 10. The CDR3 region has the DNA TGTGCCAGCAGCATCGCCGGGACGGGGGGGACCGGGGAGCTGTTTTTT. Its protein is CASSIAGTGGTGELFF.

In this sample, this clone turned up once. The chain uses TRBV5-1 and TRBJ2-1; 10 bases align to TRBD2. Germline CDR1 reads SGHRS; CDR2 reads YFSETQ. V lost 7 bases, J lost 8 bases, and 9 bases stayed unmatched. The length of the CDR3 is 14 residues. Here the CDR3 reads CASSGTSVLDEQFF. CDR3 bases: TGCGCCAGCTCTGGGACTAGCGTACTGGATGAGCAGTTCTTC.

CDR3: CASSSRTSGRFKQYF. DNA of the CDR3: TGTGCCAGCAGTTCACGGACTAGCGGGAGATTCAAGCAGTACTTC. This sequence joins TRBV28 and TRBJ2-7, with 13 bases matching TRBD2. Germline-derived CDR1 and CDR2 are MDHEN and SYDVKM. With 4 bases clipped from V and 8 bases from J, the junction kept 8 bases outside the gene matches. The CDR3 sequence is 15 residues long.

The CDR3 sequence: CASSLERTGVDNEQFF. The CDR3, as DNA: TGTGCCAGCAGCTTAGAGCGGACAGGGGTAGACAATGAGCAGTTCTTC. The chain is built from TRBV7-9 and TRBJ2-1; 9 bases align to TRBD1. CDR1 is SEHNR, CDR2 FQNEAQ, per germline (reference sequence). V lost 1 base and J lost 5; bases outside the gene matches: 6. The CDR3 has 16 amino acids. The complete variable domain, with remaining parts taken from reference TRBV7-9 and TRBJ2-1, reads DTGVSQNPRHKITKRGQNVTFRCDPISEHNRLYWYRQTLGQGPEFLTYFQNEAQLEKSRLLSDRFSAERPKGSFSTLEIQRTEQGDSAMYLCASSLERTGVDNEQFFGPGTRLTVL.

The chain is built from TRBV7-8 and TRBJ2-6, with TRBD2 matching 16 bases. CDR1 and CDR2 (germline): SGHVS, FQNEAQ. J gave up 2 bases and V 0 bases, and 1 base lay outside the gene matches. The CDR3 totals 19 residues. The CDR3 nucleotides are TGTGCCAGCAGCTTAGCGGGACTAGCGGGGGGGCCTGGGGCCAACGTCCTGACTTTC. This gives the protein CASSLAGLAGGPGANVLTF.

The chain combines TRBV2 with TRBJ1-5; D gene uncertain. The V gene lost 7 bases and the J gene lost 1 base, with 5 bases spanning the gap. The CDR3 loop spans 12 amino acids. Looked up from germline, CDR1 is SNHLY and CDR2 is FYNNEI. The CDR3 sequence is CASKESNQPQHF. In nucleotides, the CDR3 is TGTGCCAGCAAGGAGAGCAATCAGCCCCAGCATTTT.

The chain recombines TRBV7-6 with TRBJ2-2; 8 bases are a match to TRBD1. Per germline, CDR1 SGHVS and CDR2 FNYEAQ. CDR3 length equals 16 residues. The ends lost 3 bases at V and 1 base at J; junction bases unmatched: 4. Here the CDR3 DNA reads TGTGCCAGCAGCTTTTGGACAGGGAAGAACACCGGGGAGCTGTTTTTT. This encodes CASSFWTGKNTGELFF.

The rearrangement joins TRBV5-4 to TRBJ2-7; the match to TRBD2 covers 10 bases. Germline trimming cut 4 bases from V and 1 base from J; bases unmatched to any gene: 5. Per germline, CDR1 SGHNT and CDR2 YYREEE (reference sequence). The CDR3 sequence is 15 residues long. CDR3 coding DNA: TGTGCCAGCAGCGCAGCGGGAGGGTCTTCCTACGAGCAGTACTTC. The encoded protein is CASSAAGGSSYEQYF.

This chain links TRBV27 with TRBJ1-5; TRBD1 matches 9 bases. The germline V gene encodes CDR1 MNHEY and CDR2 SMNVEV (reference sequence). Losses at the gene ends were 0 bases for V and 5 bases for J; bases not matched to a gene: 8. The CDR3 sequence is 17 residues long. CDR3 DNA sequence: TGTGCCAGCAGTTTATCAGGAGGACAGGGGATCCATCAGCCCCAGCATTTT. Protein: CASSLSGGQGIHQPQHF.

As DNA, the CDR3 is TGTGCCAGCAGGGAGGACTCCGGGCGGGTCTCACCCCTCCACTTT. This codes for CASREDSGRVSPLHF. The chain recombines TRBV6-5 with TRBJ1-6, with D uncertain. Germline assignment: CDR1 MNHEY and CDR2 SVGAGI. The CDR3 is made up of 15 amino acids. The V gene lost 6 bases and the J gene lost 10 bases, with 19 bases spanning the gap.

The V gene is TRBV2, the J gene TRBJ1-2, with D possibly matching TRBD1 (5 bases). The CDR3 is 12 residues long. The germline V and J ends were trimmed by 11 bases and 5 bases, with 15 bases remaining between them. The V gene's germline CDR1 is SNHLY and CDR2 FYNNEI. The CDR3 sequence is CASSRGGYGYTF. CDR3 bases: TGTGCCTCTTCGAGGGGAGGATATGGCTACACCTTC.

There are a few counts of this clone. The J gene is TRBJ2-3, the V gene TRBV5-4; D may be TRBD2 (7 bases). The CDR3 has 16 amino acids. Trimming removed 4 bases from V and 0 bases from J, with 15 bases in between. Germline V CDR1 and CDR2: SGHNT, YYREEE (reference sequence). CDR3 amino acids: CASSRGGELSTDTQYF. The DNA for the CDR3 is TGTGCCAGCAGCCGAGGGGGGGAACTTAGCACAGATACGCAGTATTTT.

This clone is a singleton in its sample. V is TRBV6-1 and J is TRBJ2-3; the match to TRBD2 covers 7 bases. Per the germline V gene, CDR1 is MNHNS and CDR2 is SASEGT. The ends lost 4 bases at V and 6 bases at J; junction bases unmatched: 16. The CDR3 is 17 residues long. The CDR3 nucleotides read TGTGCCAGCAGTGTTCTGAGCGGGAAGGATGCCGGGGATACGCAGTATTTT. Residues: CASSVLSGKDAGDTQYF.

The CDR3 region has the DNA TGTGCCAGCAGGGGACGGACAGGTTATAGCTCTGGGGCCAACGTCCTGACTTTC. Protein: CASRGRTGYSSGANVLTF. The rearrangement joins TRBV2 to TRBJ2-6; 7 bases match TRBD1. Germline CDR1 reads SNHLY; CDR2 reads FYNNEI. V gave up 6 bases and J gave up 0 bases; unmatched junction bases: 11. This CDR3 contains 18 residues.

V gene TRBV28 combines with J gene TRBJ1-2, with D maybe TRBD1 (6 bases). Germline CDR1 reads MDHEN; CDR2 reads SYDVKM. The CDR3 covers 14 residues. V lost 5 bases to trimming and J lost 6 bases, with 16 bases between them. The CDR3 loop is CASSPDPRGDGYTF. The CDR3 nucleotides are TGTGCCAGCAGTCCCGACCCCAGGGGAGATGGCTACACCTTC.

This sequence joins TRBV6-1 and TRBJ2-6, with D tentatively TRBD2 (6 bases). The CDR3 loop spans 18 amino acids. Germline CDR1 MNHNS, CDR2 SASEGT. Trimming cost V 4 bases and J 0 bases, with 16 bases left between them. CDR3 DNA sequence: TGTGCCAGCAGTGCAACCGGGACTGCTCTCTCTGGGGCCAACGTCCTGACTTTC. It yields the protein CASSATGTALSGANVLTF.

The chain carries TRBV5-3 and TRBJ1-1; 8 nucleotides line up with TRBD1. TRBV5-3 is an open reading frame whose function is uncertain. Trimming cost V 2 bases and J 4 bases; bases outside gene matches: 10. There are 16 residues in the CDR3. CDR3 nucleotides: TGTGCCAGAAGCTTACCCACGGTGACAGGGGTCACTGAAGCTTTCTTT. It codes for CARSLPTVTGVTEAFF.

Here the CDR3 reads CATSREVGFGRGNEQFF. The CDR3 DNA is TGTGCCACCAGCAGAGAAGTAGGGTTCGGCAGGGGCAATGAGCAGTTCTTC. The V gene is TRBV15, the J gene TRBJ2-1; D is possibly TRBD1 (6 bases). The CDR3 covers 17 residues. V lost 0 bases, J lost 6 bases, and 18 bases lay in between. Germline lookup yields CDR1 LNHNV and CDR2 YYDKDF (reference sequence).

J is TRBJ2-7 and V is TRBV5-4; 7 bases map to TRBD2. Germline V gene lookup returns CDR1 SGHNT and CDR2 YYREEE (reference sequence). CDR3 length: 15 residues. Trimming took 1 base from V and 7 from J; bases not matched to a gene: 11. The CDR3 nucleotides read TGTGCCAGCAGCTTGAAGGGGCAGGGAGGGTGGGAGCAGTACTTC. Translating gives CASSLKGQGGWEQYF.

This sequence joins TRBV7-2 and TRBJ2-2, with TRBD2 matching 11 bases. Germline lookup yields CDR1 SGHTA and CDR2 FQGNSA. The CDR3 covers 16 residues. J gave up 7 bases and V 5 bases, and 9 bases lay outside the gene matches. CDR3 nucleotides: TGTGCCAGCAGCCCGCGGACTAGCGGGTTGCGCGGGGAGCTGTTTTTT. It is translated as CASSPRTSGLRGELFF.

This clone was seen just once. V usage is TRBV4-1 and J usage is TRBJ1-1; D unclear. This CDR3 is 15 amino acids long. The germline V gene has CDR1 MGHRA and CDR2 YSYEKL. The V gene lost 0 bases and the J gene lost 3 bases, with 11 bases spanning the gap. CDR3 loop: CASSQDSRSYTEAFF. CDR3 in DNA: TGCGCCAGCAGCCAAGATAGTCGGAGCTACACTGAAGCTTTCTTT.

The V gene is TRBV6-1, the J gene TRBJ2-3; 9 bases agree with TRBD2. CDR3 size: 15 residues. Germline V CDR1 and CDR2: MNHNS, SASEGT. V lost 5 bases to trimming and J lost 2 bases; unmatched junction nucleotides: 5. The CDR3 DNA is TGTGCCAGCAGTTGGACTAGCGCCTACACAGATACGCAGTATTTT. Residues: CASSWTSAYTDTQYF.

V gene TRBV19 combines with J gene TRBJ1-5; 9 bases fit TRBD1. The CDR3 sequence is 17 residues long. Looked up from germline, CDR1 is LNHDA and CDR2 is SQIVND (reference sequence). The V and J ends lost 8 bases and 2 bases, in that order; junction bases with no gene match: 13. The CDR3 loop reads CASAPGQGKKGNQPQHF. In DNA form, the CDR3 reads TGTGCCAGTGCCCCAGGACAGGGGAAAAAGGGCAATCAGCCCCAGCATTTT.

This clone was counted a single time. The CDR3 region has the DNA TGCAGCACCCACCAGGGACTAGCGGGGAGCTCCTACGAGCAGTACTTC. This encodes CSTHQGLAGSSYEQYF. The chain has TRBV29-1 and TRBJ2-7; 13 positions agree with TRBD2. Unmatched junction bases numbered 10, after V lost 8 bases and J lost 0 bases. This CDR3 is built from 16 residues. CDR1 is SQVTM, CDR2 ANQGSEA, per germline.

CDR3 sequence (DNA): TGTGCCAGCTCAGTTACCCGGGACAGCTCTGGAAACACCATATATTTT. Protein product: CASSVTRDSSGNTIYF. V and J are TRBV18 and TRBJ1-3, with 7 bases aligning to TRBD1. CDR1 KGHSH and CDR2 LQKENI come from the germline V gene. CDR3 length: 16 amino acids. Trimming took 5 bases from V and 0 from J; bases not matched to a gene: 7.